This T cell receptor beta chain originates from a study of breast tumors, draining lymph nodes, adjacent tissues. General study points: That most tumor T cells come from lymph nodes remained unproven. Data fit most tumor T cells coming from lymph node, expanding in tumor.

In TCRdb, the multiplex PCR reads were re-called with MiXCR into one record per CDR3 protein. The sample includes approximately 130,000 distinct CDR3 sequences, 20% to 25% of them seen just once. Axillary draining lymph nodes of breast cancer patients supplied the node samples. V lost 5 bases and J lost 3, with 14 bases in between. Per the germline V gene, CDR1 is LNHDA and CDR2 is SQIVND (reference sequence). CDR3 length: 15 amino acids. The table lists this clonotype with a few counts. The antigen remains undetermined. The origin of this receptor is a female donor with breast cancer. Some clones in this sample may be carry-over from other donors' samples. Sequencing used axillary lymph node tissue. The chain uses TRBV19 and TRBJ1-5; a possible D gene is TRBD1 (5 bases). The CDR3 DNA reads TGTGCCAGTAGTCGGGGGAGTTGGAACAATCAGCCCCAGCATTTT. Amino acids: CASSRGSWNNQPQHF.